A selection of T cell receptor beta chains follows, all from one sample in a study of T cells in Graves' hyperthyroidism and ophthalmopathy. TCRdb reanalysed the multiplex PCR reads using MiXCR and keeps one entry per CDR3 protein. The data hold a few hundred thousand distinct CDR3 sequences, with 13% to 15% observed a single time. The specimen was blood. Receptors originate from a woman aged 50 to 60 with Graves' hyperthyroidism that later progressed to Graves' ophthalmopathy. The CDR3 runs from the conserved cysteine through the conserved F or W. The D gene is left open where the match is weak. A clone size is listed for some rows: how often the clone was seen (once, few, many), or a class if it is expanded.

d_gene	abundance	v_gene	j_gene	CDR3aa	CDR3nt
NA	NA	TRBV5-1	TRBJ2-1	CASSLKAGGNEQFF	TGCGCCAGCAGCCTTAAGGCCGGGGGTAATGAGCAGTTCTTC
NA	few	TRBV7-2	TRBJ2-7	CASSFQAGSLQEQYF	TGTGCCAGCAGCTTCCAAGCGGGCTCCCTCCAAGAGCAGTACTTC
NA	few	TRBV3-1	TRBJ2-7	CASSQDIGGGSYEQYF	TGTGCCAGCAGCCAAGATATTGGGGGAGGTTCCTACGAGCAGTACTTC
NA	many	TRBV20-1	TRBJ1-6	CSARAPSGLHF	TGCAGTGCTAGGGCTCCGAGCGGCCTCCACTTT
NA	many	TRBV6-5	TRBJ1-3	CASSYSANSRNTIYF	TGTGCCAGCAGTTACTCGGCTAACTCCAGGAACACCATATATTTT
TRBD1	few	TRBV28	TRBJ2-2	CASRTGTVNTGELFF	TGTGCCAGCAGAACCGGGACAGTCAACACCGGGGAGCTGTTTTTT
NA	many	TRBV20-1	TRBJ1-1	CSGKEGNTEAFF	TGCAGTGGAAAAGAGGGAAACACTGAAGCTTTCTTT
NA	few	TRBV27	TRBJ1-5	CASSGTGDQPQHF	TGTGCCAGCAGTGGGACTGGTGACCAGCCCCAGCATTTT
TRBD2	many	TRBV19	TRBJ2-3	CASSVGITGGTDTQYF	TGTGCCAGTAGCGTGGGCATTACGGGAGGTACCGATACGCAGTATTTT
TRBD2	NA	TRBV19	TRBJ2-1	CASSDVLAGNYNEQFF	TGTGCCAGTAGTGACGTTCTAGCGGGAAATTACAATGAGCAGTTCTTC
NA	many	TRBV6-1	TRBJ1-1	CASTPGSHTEAFF	TGTGCCAGCACCCCCGGGTCTCACACTGAAGCTTTCTTT
NA	few	TRBV29-1	TRBJ2-5	CSVIGGETQYF	TGCAGTGTGATTGGGGGAGAGACCCAGTACTTC
NA	many	TRBV28	TRBJ1-2	CASSYGGSHYGYTF	TGTGCCAGCAGTTATGGGGGTTCCCACTATGGCTACACCTTC
NA	many	TRBV7-9	TRBJ2-5	CASSSIGRQETQYF	TGTGCCAGCAGCTCTATAGGCCGGCAAGAGACCCAGTACTTC
NA	many	TRBV18	TRBJ2-5	CASSPPAWGSPWETQYF	TGTGCCAGCTCACCACCGGCCTGGGGCAGTCCATGGGAGACCCAGTACTTC
NA	NA	TRBV24-1	TRBJ2-5	CATSDFSRQAQRETQYF	TGTGCCACCAGTGATTTTTCAAGACAGGCGCAACGAGAGACCCAGTACTTC
TRBD2	many	TRBV18	TRBJ2-7	CASSPLAGVPHEQYF	TGTGCCAGCTCACCGCTAGCGGGAGTACCCCACGAGCAGTACTTC
NA	many	TRBV18	TRBJ2-1	CASSPQLEQFF	TGTGCCAGCTCACCCCAGTTAGAGCAGTTCTTC
NA	few	TRBV2	TRBJ1-3	CASSTGPRDTIYF	TGTGCCAGCAGTACGGGGCCCCGGGACACCATATATTTT
TRBD1	many	TRBV20-1	TRBJ2-1	CSTLPWAGGIRSYNEQFF	TGCAGTACACTACCATGGGCAGGGGGAATACGCTCCTACAATGAGCAGTTCTTC
NA	NA	TRBV19	TRBJ1-1	CASSIYSDMNTEAFF	TGTGCCAGTAGTATATATTCAGACATGAACACTGAAGCTTTCTTT
TRBD1	NA	TRBV5-1	TRBJ2-2	CASSLIPGQGTGELFF	TGCGCCAGCAGCTTAATACCGGGACAGGGAACCGGGGAGCTGTTTTTT
NA	many	TRBV7-6	TRBJ2-2	CASQNVKSANTGELFF	TGTGCCAGCCAAAACGTTAAGTCCGCGAACACCGGGGAGCTGTTTTTT
TRBD2	many	TRBV11-2	TRBJ2-3	CASSKIPGLAVTDTQYF	TGTGCCAGCAGCAAAATCCCGGGACTAGCGGTGACAGATACGCAGTATTTT
TRBD2	many	TRBV20-1	TRBJ2-5	CSARDMVAGGEVETQYF	TGCAGTGCTAGAGATATGGTAGCGGGGGGTGAGGTGGAGACCCAGTACTTC
NA	few	TRBV5-1	TRBJ1-1	CASSLVGEFEAFF	TGCGCCAGCAGCTTAGTAGGGGAATTCGAAGCTTTCTTT
NA	many	TRBV11-2	TRBJ1-4	CASSSPGRNEKLFF	TGTGCCAGCAGCTCCCCAGGGCGTAATGAAAAACTGTTTTTT
TRBD1	many	TRBV6-1	TRBJ1-6	CASSEGTGGASPLHF	TGTGCCAGCAGTGAGGGGACAGGGGGCGCTTCACCCCTCCACTTT